Following are 10 T cell receptor beta chains from one sample sequenced in a study of T cells after yellow fever vaccination. Each CDR3 protein gets one entry after TCRdb re-called the 5' RACE reads with MiXCR. In the table there are roughly 350,000 distinct CDR3 sequences, roughly 4.3% of which are singletons. Source: PBMCs, taken 5 days after the yellow fever booster vaccination. The receptor set was obtained from a man between 18 and 35 years old who received the YFV17D yellow fever vaccine.

This clonotype has at least ten counts. The gene calls are TRBV19 and TRBJ1-1; no clear D. Germline V gives CDR1 LNHDA, CDR2 SQIVND (reference sequence). This CDR3 has 13 amino acids. V dropped 6 bases and J dropped 0 bases, with 8 bases sitting between them. The CDR3 spells CASSYTVNTEAFF. In nucleotides, the CDR3 is TGTGCCAGTAGCTATACGGTGAACACTGAAGCTTTCTTT.

V and J are TRBV4-1 and TRBJ1-5; D call uncertain. V lost 4 bases and J 0 bases, leaving 16 bases between the germline ends. CDR3 length: 17 residues. Germline V lookup: CDR1 MGHRA, CDR2 YSYEKL. The CDR3 coding sequence is TGCGCCAGCAGCCGCCTCCCGCCGGACTATAGCAATCAGCCCCAGCATTTT. It encodes CASSRLPPDYSNQPQHF.

The chain employs TRBV20-1 and TRBJ2-1; no clear D gene. In germline, CDR1 is DFQATT, CDR2 SNEGSKA (reference sequence). This CDR3 spans 15 amino acids. Deletions cut 6 bases from V and 0 bases from J, with 15 bases between. The CDR3 loop is CSATRPFRSYNEQFF. The CDR3, as DNA: TGCAGTGCCACCAGACCCTTTCGCTCCTACAATGAGCAGTTCTTC.

This clonotype was seen repeatedly, ten times or more. CDR3 in DNA: TGCGCCAGCAGCCAAGACCGGGACAGGGTGGGCACTGAAGCTTTCTTT. Its protein product is CASSQDRDRVGTEAFF. This chain uses TRBV4-3 with TRBJ1-1; 9 nucleotides match TRBD1. Germline trimming cut 0 bases from V and 4 bases from J; bases unmatched to any gene: 6. The CDR3 is made up of 16 amino acids. Germline V CDR1 and CDR2: LGHNA, YSLEER.

This clonotype was detected ten times or more. The rearrangement uses TRBV5-1 and TRBJ2-1, with 9 bases identical to TRBD2. Per germline, CDR1 SGHRS and CDR2 YFSETQ. The J segment lost 0 bases and the V segment lost 4 bases, leaving 17 bases of the junction unmatched. This CDR3 has 20 residues. CDR3: CASSPLSPAGGPRSYNEQFF. The CDR3 nucleotides read TGCGCCAGCAGCCCCCTGTCACCTGCGGGGGGGCCACGCTCCTACAATGAGCAGTTCTTC.

This clonotype has at least ten counts. CDR3 sequence: CASRRGYEQYF. CDR3 nucleotide sequence: TGTGCCAGCAGGCGGGGTTACGAGCAGTACTTC. The rearrangement joins TRBV27 to TRBJ2-7, with D possibly matching TRBD2 (6 bases). This CDR3 region has 11 residues. V lost 6 bases, J lost 4 bases, and 7 bases lay in between. Looked up from germline, CDR1 is MNHEY and CDR2 is SMNVEV (reference sequence).

This clonotype was counted at least ten times. The chain links TRBV5-1 to TRBJ1-2; no clear D. Germline V gives CDR1 SGHRS, CDR2 YFSETQ. This CDR3 contains 15 residues. V dropped 3 bases and J dropped 0 bases, with 12 bases sitting between them. The CDR3 region is CASSYGRGANYGYTF. The CDR3 DNA reads TGCGCCAGCAGCTACGGACGGGGTGCTAACTATGGCTACACCTTC.

In its sample, this clonotype was seen many times. The chain combines TRBV15 with TRBJ1-5; a weak D match, TRBD1 (6 bases). The CDR3 loop spans 17 amino acids. V dropped 5 bases and J dropped 6 bases, with 23 bases sitting between them. CDR1 and CDR2 (germline): LNHNV, YYDKDF (reference sequence). CDR3 in amino acids: CATSRPPLQGIGQPQHF. The CDR3 bases are TGTGCCACCAGCCGACCCCCCCTACAGGGAATAGGTCAGCCCCAGCATTTT.

The sample holds a few counts of this clonotype. The V call is TRBV2, the J call TRBJ2-2; 7 bases line up with TRBD1. The germline V gene encodes CDR1 SNHLY and CDR2 FYNNEI. The V segment lost 6 bases and the J segment 4 bases; nucleotides outside the gene matches: 11. This CDR3 spans 16 amino acids. CDR3 sequence reads: CASRTQGYGVTGELFF. The CDR3 nucleotides read TGTGCCAGCAGAACACAGGGGTATGGTGTCACCGGGGAGCTGTTTTTT.

This clonotype was counted at least ten times. This chain joins TRBV6-6 and TRBJ1-2, with 7 positions matching TRBD1. Germline CDR1 MNHNY, CDR2 SVGAGI (reference sequence). V was clipped by 6 bases and J by 3 bases; unmatched bases: 7. CDR3 length equals 14 residues. The CDR3 is CASRAGGEDYGYTF. For the CDR3, the DNA is TGTGCCAGCAGGGCAGGGGGTGAGGACTATGGCTACACCTTC.